The text below deals with one T cell receptor beta chain. Its antigen remains unknown. Library construction for TCR beta used iRepertoire HTBI primers and Arm-PCR of CDR3 regions. TCRdb itself ran the multiplex PCR reads through MiXCR, one entry per CDR3 protein. The sample holds about 540,000 distinct CDR3 sequences, about 13% seen once. The sample comes from a study of regulatory T cells in long-lasting Graves disease. After removal of 1 base from V and 10 bases from J, the junction contained 7 bases not matched to a gene. The CDR3 has 14 amino acids. The germline V gene encodes CDR1 PRHDT and CDR2 FYEKMQ (reference sequence). Findings and limits, study-wide: TRBV28, TRBJ1-2 and TRBJ2-5 emerged as the favored segments in persistent disease.

Time point: newly diagnosed GD, antithyroid drugs for less than 3 months. PBMCs were the source of the RNA used for TCR sequencing. An endocrinology department located in Xi'an, China, was where the patients came from. The peripheral blood volume drawn was 8 to 9.5 milliliters, and it was collected into EDTA tubes. Separately, the same data were catalogued under a study of T cells in Graves' hyperthyroidism and ophthalmopathy.

The source was peripheral blood mononuclear cells (PBMCs), collected at new diagnosis, from a patient treated with antithyroid drugs. This sequence was found in a man aged 30 to 45 with Graves disease. The rearrangement links TRBV13 to TRBJ2-7, with TRBD2 identical over 10 bases. The CDR3 DNA reads as TGTGCCAGCAGCTTAGCAGCGGGAGGGAGGTCCCAGTACTTC. Translated: CASSLAAGGRSQYF.